These 29 T cell receptor beta chains were all obtained from the same sample, sequenced in a study of CD8+CD57+ T cells in acquired aplastic anemia. All sequencing subjects had displayed CD8+CD57+ cell expansion on flow cytometry. Genomic DNA constituted the template upon which TCR beta VDJ and CDR3 profiling was performed. Using its own MiXCR run on the reads, TCRdb lists one record per CDR3 protein. The repertoire holds under 350,000 distinct CDR3 sequences, with 56% as singletons. The material sequenced was sorted CD4+, CD8+, or CD8+CD57+ T cells (not recorded which) from PBMCs. The receptor set was obtained from a human donor with aplastic anemia.

V is TRBV11-1 and J is TRBJ2-7; tentatively, D is TRBD1 (8 bases). Germline CDR1 is SGHAT and CDR2 is FQDESV (reference sequence). The CDR3 is 15 amino acids. V was pared by 5 bases and J by 2 bases, with 16 bases between. The CDR3 DNA reads as TGTGCCAGCAGCCAGGGGGCAGCGGGGACCTACGAGCAGTACTTC. Translation gives CASSQGAAGTYEQYF.

The chain has TRBV25-1 and TRBJ1-2; D not certain. CDR3 length: 12 residues. From germline, CDR1 is MGHDK and CDR2 SYGVNS. V gave up 8 bases and J gave up 7 bases, with 14 bases separating them. CDR3 DNA sequence: TGTGCCAGCCGGGCCTTCGGCGGTGGCTACACCTTC. Translation gives CASRAFGGGYTF.

The chain has TRBV7-8 and TRBJ1-4; unclear D gene. V lost 5 bases and J lost 5, with 9 bases in between. This CDR3 spans 13 amino acids. Germline CDR1 SGHVS, CDR2 FQNEAQ. The CDR3 loop reads CASSAGGNEKLFF. Written as DNA, the CDR3 is TGTGCCAGCAGCGCTGGTGGAAATGAAAAACTGTTTTTT.

At least ten counts were recorded for this clonotype. V gene TRBV7-9 combines with J gene TRBJ2-7; D gene uncertain. Looked up from germline, CDR1 is SEHNR and CDR2 is FQNEAQ (reference sequence). The germline V and J ends were trimmed by 4 bases and 5 bases, with 6 bases remaining between them. The CDR3 spans 11 residues. The CDR3 sequence is CASSSTHEQYF. CDR3 in DNA: TGTGCCAGCAGCTCCACTCACGAGCAGTACTTC.

Notes on this clonotype: At one boundary the junction diverges from the germline segment, which might be a read error. This sequence joins TRBV18 and TRBJ2-1; 7 positions match TRBD1. CDR3 length equals 15 residues. Germline CDR1 KGHSH, CDR2 LQKENI. This chain's CDR3 is CASSQGQVGYNGQFF. DNA of the CDR3: TGTGCCAGCTCACAAGGACAGGTAGGCTACAATGGGCAGTTCTTC.

This clonotype was observed many times. J is TRBJ1-1 and V is TRBV5-6; D not resolved. Per the germline V gene, CDR1 is SGHDT and CDR2 is YYEEEE. Trimming took off 2 bases at V and 7 bases at J, with 6 bases between the two ends. This CDR3 region has 11 residues. In DNA form, the CDR3 reads TGTGCCAGCAGCTTATACAATGAAGCTTTCTTT. Translating it yields CASSLYNEAFF.

This clonotype was recorded at least ten times. The chain is built from TRBV10-3 and TRBJ1-1, with D unresolved. This CDR3 has 16 amino acids. With 3 bases removed from V and 1 base from J, the gap between germline ends came to 15 bases. Germline CDR1 is ENHRY and CDR2 is SYGVKD. Written as DNA, the CDR3 is TGTGCCATCAGTGAACCCCGCGGCACCTCGAACACTGAAGCTTTCTTT. This gives the protein CAISEPRGTSNTEAFF.

This clonotype has more than one count but fewer than ten. The chain links TRBV2 to TRBJ2-2; 12 nucleotides line up with TRBD1. Germline V gene sequence: CDR1 SNHLY, CDR2 FYNNEI. The CDR3 has 16 amino acids. V shed 3 bases, J shed 4 bases, and the junction held 3 bases outside the gene matches. The CDR3 loop reads CASSDPGQGATGELFF. In DNA form, the CDR3 reads TGTGCCAGCAGTGATCCGGGACAGGGGGCCACCGGGGAGCTGTTTTTT. The full variable domain, rest sourced from reference TRBV2 and TRBJ2-2, is EPEVTQTPSHQVTQMGQEVILRCVPISNHLYFYWYRQILGQKVEFLVSFYNNEISEKSEIFDDQFSVERPDGSNFTLKIRSTKLEDSAMYFCASSDPGQGATGELFFGEGSRLTVL.

Many counts were recorded for this clonotype. The V call is TRBV20-1, the J call TRBJ2-5; 10 positions match TRBD2. The germline V gene has CDR1 DFQATT and CDR2 SNEGSKA (reference sequence). The junction had 12 bases not matched to a gene; V was cut back by 7 bases and J by 7 bases. The CDR3 has 14 amino acids. The CDR3 region is CSVLVSRTSGTQYF. The CDR3, as DNA: TGCAGTGTCCTCGTAAGTAGGACTAGCGGGACCCAGTACTTC.

In this sample, this clonotype turned up once. This sequence joins TRBV20-1 and TRBJ1-1; D gene ambiguous. The ends were cut back, 3 bases at V and 0 bases at J, with 8 bases in the middle. This CDR3 has 13 amino acids. The germline CDR1 and CDR2 sequences are DFQATT and SNEGSKA (reference sequence). CDR3 in amino acids: CSASRGVNTEAFF. The CDR3 nucleotides read TGCAGTGCTAGTCGGGGAGTGAACACTGAAGCTTTCTTT.

Only a few counts were recorded for this clonotype. The chain recombines TRBV14 with TRBJ2-2; perhaps TRBD1 as D (6 bases). Trimming pared 4 bases from V and 1 base from J, leaving 13 bases between. The CDR3 length is 16 residues. Germline V gene lookup returns CDR1 SGHDN and CDR2 FVKESK. The CDR3, as DNA: TGTGCCAGCAGCCTAACCCCACAGGGGAACACCGGGGAGCTGTTTTTT. Amino acids: CASSLTPQGNTGELFF.

The chain couples TRBV9 to TRBJ1-2; the match to TRBD1 covers 8 bases. CDR1 and CDR2 from the germline V gene are SGDLS and YYNGEE. V gave up 4 bases and J gave up 1 base; unmatched junction bases: 6. The CDR3 spans 15 residues. CDR3 residues: CASSLGGQDNYGYTF. CDR3 DNA: TGTGCCAGCAGCTTGGGGGGACAGGATAACTATGGCTACACCTTC.

The chain has TRBV6-5 and TRBJ2-7; no firm D call. From germline, CDR1 is MNHEY and CDR2 SVGAGI. The CDR3 covers 14 residues. The germline V and J ends were trimmed by 3 bases and 3 bases, with 12 bases remaining between them. CDR3 bases: TGTGCCAGCAGTTATTCATTGACTCTCTACGAGCAGTACTTC. Protein sequence: CASSYSLTLYEQYF.

This clonotype was seen ten or more times. The genes are TRBV20-1 and TRBJ2-1, with 13 bases identical to TRBD2. V dropped 2 bases and J dropped 3; count of bases not matched to a gene: 4. This CDR3 spans 16 amino acids. In germline, CDR1 is DFQATT, CDR2 SNEGSKA (reference sequence). As DNA, the CDR3 is TGCAGTGCTAGAAGACTAGCGGGGGGAATCTACAATGAGCAGTTCTTC. Translation: CSARRLAGGIYNEQFF.

This clonotype was recorded only once. Possible read error: a much larger clone is one base away. V and J are TRBV5-1 and TRBJ2-3; 8 nucleotides line up with TRBD1. Germline CDR1 and CDR2: SGHRS and YFSETQ. The junction had 7 bases not matched to a gene; V was cut back by 0 bases and J by 1 base. CDR3 length: 17 amino acids. CDR3: CASSLGRTGYGTDTQYF. The CDR3 nucleotides read TGCGCCAGCAGCTTGGGGAGGACAGGGTATGGCACAGATACGCAGTATTTT. Using reference TRBV5-1 and TRBJ2-3 for the parts outside the CDR3, the full variable domain is KAGVTQTPRYLIKTRGQQVTLSCSPISGHRSVSWYQQTPGQGLQFLFEYFSETQRNKGNFPGRFSGRQFSNSRSEMNVSTLELGDSALYLCASSLGRTGYGTDTQYFGPGTRLTVL.

V and J are TRBV10-3 and TRBJ1-1; possible D gene TRBD1, 5 bases. Germline CDR1 ENHRY, CDR2 SYGVKD. V was clipped by 4 bases and J by 1 base, with 16 bases between them. CDR3 size: 16 residues. CDR3 in amino acids: CAISGGTLEGNTEAFF. In DNA form, the CDR3 reads TGTGCCATCAGTGGGGGGACCTTAGAAGGGAACACTGAAGCTTTCTTT.

In its sample, this clonotype was seen a few times. The chain carries TRBV2 and TRBJ2-5; tentatively, D is TRBD2 (5 bases). Between the trimmed V and J ends, which lost 7 bases and 5 bases, there was a span of 20 bases. The V gene's germline CDR1 is SNHLY and CDR2 FYNNEI. There are 15 residues in the CDR3. DNA for the CDR3: TGTGCCAGCATTCCAAGGGTGTGGGGAGAGGAGACCCAGTACTTC. Translating gives CASIPRVWGEETQYF.

Many counts were recorded for this clonotype. The chain couples TRBV10-1 to TRBJ2-1; no firm D call. The CDR3 has 15 residues. The V end was cut by 0 bases, the J end by 4 bases, with 10 bases between. Germline CDR1 WNHNN, CDR2 SYGVQD (reference sequence). DNA for the CDR3: TGCGCCAGCAGTGAGTCGCCTTTGGGATACAATGAGCAGTTCTTC. Amino acids: CASSESPLGYNEQFF.

This clonotype has at least ten counts. The chain joins TRBV12-3 or TRBV12-4 to TRBJ1-2; the D is unclear. This CDR3 has 13 amino acids. V lost 0 bases to trimming and J lost 7 bases, with 9 bases between them. The CDR3, as DNA: TGTGCCAGCAGTTTAGCGGCAAGACTTGGCTACACCTTC. This gives the protein CASSLAARLGYTF.

The V call is TRBV29-1, the J call TRBJ2-1; 13 bases fit TRBD2. J was trimmed by 7 bases and V by 4 bases; bases with no gene match: 1. This CDR3 region has 13 residues. Germline CDR1 is SQVTM and CDR2 is ANQGSEA. Here the CDR3 reads CSVAGLAGNEQFF. As DNA, the CDR3 is TGCAGCGTTGCGGGACTAGCGGGGAATGAGCAGTTCTTC.

This clonotype was seen repeatedly, ten times or more. This sequence joins TRBV19 and TRBJ2-7, with 10 bases aligning to TRBD1. CDR1 and CDR2 (germline): LNHDA, SQIVND (reference sequence). Germline trimming cut 5 bases from V and 6 bases from J; bases unmatched to any gene: 7. This CDR3 is 14 amino acids long. CDR3 in DNA: TGTGCCAGTAGTCACCGGGACAGGGGATCCGAGCAGTACTTC. Its protein product is CASSHRDRGSEQYF.

In this sample, this clonotype turned up once. The chain links TRBV7-3 to TRBJ1-5; D is ambiguous. Germline V gene lookup returns CDR1 SGHTA and CDR2 FQGTGA. V was shortened by 3 bases and J by 5 bases, with 8 bases between the two germline ends. The CDR3 length is 13 residues. The chain's CDR3 is CASSFTRDQPQHF. CDR3 DNA sequence: TGTGCCAGCAGCTTCACTAGGGATCAGCCCCAGCATTTT.

This clonotype has a single count. The V call is TRBV10-3, the J call TRBJ2-7; weak D call: TRBD2 (6 bases). Germline V gene lookup returns CDR1 ENHRY and CDR2 SYGVKD. Trimming shortened V by 6 bases and J by 3 bases, and 18 bases separated the two germline ends. The CDR3 has 15 amino acids. Written as DNA, the CDR3 is TGTGCCATCAGAGTACGGGACTCCCTGGACTACGAGCAGTACTTC. Protein product: CAIRVRDSLDYEQYF.

In regard to this clonotype: Compared with germline, one end of the junction differs, possibly owing to a read error. The chain employs TRBV7-6 and TRBJ2-5; no clear D gene. Germline values: CDR1 SGHVS, CDR2 FNYEAQ. This CDR3 is built from 13 residues. The CDR3 loop is CASSETGSETQYF. The DNA for the CDR3 is TGTGCTAGCAGCGAGACTGGTTCTGAGACCCAGTACTTC.

This clonotype was seen at least ten times. The chain uses TRBV15 and TRBJ1-5; 7 bases align to TRBD1. With 0 bases clipped from V and 0 bases from J, the junction kept 14 bases outside the gene matches. This CDR3 has 20 amino acids. From germline, CDR1 is LNHNV and CDR2 YYDKDF (reference sequence). CDR3: CATSRDRTTGWENSNQPQHF. The CDR3 bases are TGTGCCACCAGCAGAGATCGAACGACAGGGTGGGAGAATAGCAATCAGCCCCAGCATTTT.

This clonotype was observed a few times. CDR3 region: CASSPNLGGGYTF. The CDR3 DNA sequence: TGTGCCAGCAGCCCAAATCTGGGTGGGGGCTACACCTTC. J is TRBJ1-2 and V is TRBV7-9; D not resolved. The CDR3 is 13 residues long. CDR1 SEHNR and CDR2 FQNEAQ come from the germline V gene (reference sequence). Trimming left V 5 bases short and J 8 bases short, with 15 bases between. The full variable domain, completed using reference TRBV7-9 and TRBJ1-2, is DTGVSQNPRHKITKRGQNVTFRCDPISEHNRLYWYRQTLGQGPEFLTYFQNEAQLEKSRLLSDRFSAERPKGSFSTLEIQRTEQGDSAMYLCASSPNLGGGYTFGSGTRLTVV.

In its sample, this clonotype was seen a few times. The V gene is TRBV7-6, the J gene TRBJ1-1; no clear D gene. The CDR3 has 15 residues. Germline V gene lookup returns CDR1 SGHVS and CDR2 FNYEAQ. Trimming cost V 4 bases and J 10 bases, with 22 bases left between them. The CDR3 DNA sequence: TGTGCCAGCAGCTCCCGATTGGGCCCTGGCGTCGGAGCTTTCTTT. Translated, it gives CASSSRLGPGVGAFF.

There are many counts of this clonotype. This sequence joins TRBV5-8 and TRBJ2-2; D tentatively fits TRBD1 or TRBD2 (5 bases each). Germline-derived CDR1 and CDR2 are SGHTS and YDEGEE. V shed 4 bases and J shed 6 bases, with 16 bases lying between them. The CDR3 covers 15 residues. CDR3 residues: CASSPGTPGPGELFF. The DNA of the CDR3 is TGTGCCAGCAGCCCCGGGACCCCGGGCCCCGGGGAGCTGTTTTTT.

This clonotype was picked up many times. The chain combines TRBV11-3 with TRBJ2-1; no definite D call. Trimming took 8 bases from V and 0 from J, leaving 8 bases between them. CDR3 length: 13 amino acids. Looked up from germline, CDR1 is SGHNT and CDR2 is YENEEA. The CDR3 here is CASAVDSYNEQFF. The DNA for the CDR3 is TGTGCCAGCGCCGTTGACTCCTACAATGAGCAGTTCTTC.